Reported below is one T cell receptor (beta chain). Antigen: not known. V lost 1 base, J lost 3 bases, and 7 bases stayed unmatched. This CDR3 comprises 16 residues. Germline V gives CDR1 SGHTA, CDR2 FQGTGA. The data are from a study of T cell clones after liver transplantation. TCRdb's table, derived via immunoSEQ multiplex PCR, lists solely in-frame clones and lacks some. Of over 60,000 clones listed, roughly 80% were seen once; the top ten hold about 0.6%. Study-level points and caveats: The donor-reactive repertoire was only partly measurable in two subjects, lacking donor cells.

The sample was CD4+ T cells from blood, taken before liver transplant. The rearrangement links TRBV7-3 to TRBJ2-3; 7 bases agree with TRBD2. This clonotype was sampled from a human donor who received a liver transplant. The CDR3 is CASSLRGGSLTDTQYF. The CDR3 nucleotides are TGTGCCAGCAGCTTAAGGGGCGGGAGCCTGACAGATACGCAGTATTTT.